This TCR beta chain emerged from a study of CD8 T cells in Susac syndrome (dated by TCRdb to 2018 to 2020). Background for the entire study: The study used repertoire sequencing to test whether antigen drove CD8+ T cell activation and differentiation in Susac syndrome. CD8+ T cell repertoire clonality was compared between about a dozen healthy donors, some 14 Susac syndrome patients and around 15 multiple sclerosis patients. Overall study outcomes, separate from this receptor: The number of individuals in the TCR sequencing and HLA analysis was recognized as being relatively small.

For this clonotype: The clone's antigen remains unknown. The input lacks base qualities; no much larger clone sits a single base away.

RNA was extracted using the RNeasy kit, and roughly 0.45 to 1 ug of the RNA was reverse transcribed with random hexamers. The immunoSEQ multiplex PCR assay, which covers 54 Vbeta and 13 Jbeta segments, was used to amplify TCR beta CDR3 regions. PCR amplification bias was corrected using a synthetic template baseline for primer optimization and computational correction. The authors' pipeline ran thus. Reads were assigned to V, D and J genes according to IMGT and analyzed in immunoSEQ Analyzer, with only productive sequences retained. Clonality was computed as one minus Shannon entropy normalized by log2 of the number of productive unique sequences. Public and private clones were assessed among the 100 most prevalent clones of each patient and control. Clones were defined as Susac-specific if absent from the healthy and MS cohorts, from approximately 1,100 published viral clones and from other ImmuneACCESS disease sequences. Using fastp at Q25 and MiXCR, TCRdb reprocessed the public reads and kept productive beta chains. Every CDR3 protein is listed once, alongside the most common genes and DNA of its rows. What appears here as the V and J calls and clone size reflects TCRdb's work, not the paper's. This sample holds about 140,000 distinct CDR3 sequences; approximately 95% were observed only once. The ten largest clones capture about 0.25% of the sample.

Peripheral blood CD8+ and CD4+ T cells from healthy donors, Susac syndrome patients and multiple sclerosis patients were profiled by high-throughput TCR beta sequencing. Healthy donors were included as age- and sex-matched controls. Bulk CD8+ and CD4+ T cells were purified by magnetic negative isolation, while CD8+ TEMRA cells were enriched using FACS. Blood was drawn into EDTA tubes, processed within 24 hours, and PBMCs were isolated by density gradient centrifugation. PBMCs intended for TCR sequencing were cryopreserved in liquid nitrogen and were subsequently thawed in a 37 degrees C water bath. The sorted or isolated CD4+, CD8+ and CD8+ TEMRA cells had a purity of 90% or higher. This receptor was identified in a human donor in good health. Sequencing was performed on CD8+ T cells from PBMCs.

DNA sequence: TGTGTAAGCGGGAGGCCCTACAATGAGCAGTTCTTC. The encoded protein is CVSGRPYNEQFF. Recombination linked TRBV27 to TRBJ2-1, with 9 bases in between that match TRBD2. The CDR3 goes from the cysteine to the phenylalanine over 12 residues. Only the CDR3 DNA stays, 36 bases, in frame from base 1. CDR1 and CDR2 are read off the germline V gene (reference sequence) as MNHEY and SMNVEV.